The T cell receptor (beta chain) described here comes from a study of response to subunit inactivated influenza vaccine. This clonotype has just a few counts. V dropped 4 bases and J dropped 1; count of bases not matched to a gene: 3. The V gene's germline CDR1 is SGHTA and CDR2 FQGNSA. The CDR3 totals 14 residues. In TCRdb, the RT-PCR reads were re-called with MiXCR into one record per CDR3 protein. The sample consists of 710,000 or so distinct CDR3 sequences, around 16% of them appearing once. The sequenced sample was PBMCs from blood, obtained roughly 12 days after vaccination. The rearrangement uses TRBV7-2 and TRBJ2-5; 7 positions agree with TRBD2. The sequence was collected from a man aged 50-60 years who received an inactivated influenza vaccine. The CDR3 bases are TGTGCCAGCAGCTGGGGGGGGGTCCAAGAGACCCAGTACTTC. It specifies CASSWGGVQETQYF.